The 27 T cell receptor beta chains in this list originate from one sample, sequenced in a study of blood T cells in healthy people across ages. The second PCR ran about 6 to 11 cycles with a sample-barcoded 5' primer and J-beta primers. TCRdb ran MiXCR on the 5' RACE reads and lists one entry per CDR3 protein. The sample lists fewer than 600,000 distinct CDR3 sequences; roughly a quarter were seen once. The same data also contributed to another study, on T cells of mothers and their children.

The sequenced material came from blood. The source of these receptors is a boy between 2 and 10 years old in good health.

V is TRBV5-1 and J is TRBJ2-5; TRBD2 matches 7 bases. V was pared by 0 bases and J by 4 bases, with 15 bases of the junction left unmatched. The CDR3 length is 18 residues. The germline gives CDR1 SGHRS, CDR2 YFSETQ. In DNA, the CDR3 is TGCGCCAGCAGCTTGGCCCTTTTCCCCGGGACTACGAGAGAGACCCAGTACTTC. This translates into CASSLALFPGTTRETQYF.

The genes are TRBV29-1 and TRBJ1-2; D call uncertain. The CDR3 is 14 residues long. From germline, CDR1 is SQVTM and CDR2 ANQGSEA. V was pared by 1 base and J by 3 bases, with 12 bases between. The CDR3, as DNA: TGCAGCGTTGAAGTGCCGGGCGGATACTATGGCTACACCTTC. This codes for CSVEVPGGYYGYTF.

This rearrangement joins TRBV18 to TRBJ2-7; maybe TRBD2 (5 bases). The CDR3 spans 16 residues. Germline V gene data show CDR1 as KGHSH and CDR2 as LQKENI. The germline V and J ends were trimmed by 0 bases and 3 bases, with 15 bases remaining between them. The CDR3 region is CASSPPGRGIGYEQYF. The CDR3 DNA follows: TGTGCCAGCTCACCACCCGGACGGGGAATAGGCTACGAGCAGTACTTC.

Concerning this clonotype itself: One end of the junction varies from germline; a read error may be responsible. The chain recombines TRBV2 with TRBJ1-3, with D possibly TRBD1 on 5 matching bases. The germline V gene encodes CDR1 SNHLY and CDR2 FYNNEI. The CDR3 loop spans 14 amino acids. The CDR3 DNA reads TGTGCCAGCAAACTACGGGGCTCTGGAAACACCGTATATTTT. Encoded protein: CASKLRGSGNTVYF.

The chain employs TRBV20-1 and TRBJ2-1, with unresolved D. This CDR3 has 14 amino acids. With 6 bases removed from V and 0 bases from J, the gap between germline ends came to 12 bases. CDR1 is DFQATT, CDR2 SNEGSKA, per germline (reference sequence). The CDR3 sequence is CSAQQSSSYNEQFF. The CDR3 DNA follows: TGCAGTGCCCAGCAGAGTAGCTCCTACAATGAGCAGTTCTTC.

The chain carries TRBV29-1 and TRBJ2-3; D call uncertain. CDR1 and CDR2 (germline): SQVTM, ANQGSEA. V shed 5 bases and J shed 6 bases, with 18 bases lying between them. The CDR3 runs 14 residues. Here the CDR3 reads CSVLPGGSPDTQYF. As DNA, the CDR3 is TGCAGCGTTCTTCCCGGTGGTAGCCCCGATACGCAGTATTTT.

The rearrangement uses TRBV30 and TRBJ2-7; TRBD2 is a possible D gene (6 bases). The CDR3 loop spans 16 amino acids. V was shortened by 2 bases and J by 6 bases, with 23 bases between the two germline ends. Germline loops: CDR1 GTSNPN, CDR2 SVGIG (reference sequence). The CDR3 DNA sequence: TGTGCCTGGAGTAGGGGACTCGGACCCTCCAAGGGCGAGCAGTACTTC. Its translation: CAWSRGLGPSKGEQYF.

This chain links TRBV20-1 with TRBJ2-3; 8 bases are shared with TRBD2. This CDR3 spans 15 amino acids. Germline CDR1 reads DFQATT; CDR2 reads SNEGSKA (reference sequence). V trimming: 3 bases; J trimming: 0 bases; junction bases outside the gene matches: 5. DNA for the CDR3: TGCAGTGCTAGCGGGGGGGCCTCTAGCACAGATACGCAGTATTTT. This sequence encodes CSASGGASSTDTQYF.

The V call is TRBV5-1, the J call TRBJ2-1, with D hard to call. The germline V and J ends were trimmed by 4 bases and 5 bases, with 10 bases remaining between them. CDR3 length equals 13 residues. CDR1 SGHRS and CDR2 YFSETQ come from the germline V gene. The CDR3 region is CASSTPQNNEQFF. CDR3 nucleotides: TGCGCCAGCAGCACTCCTCAGAACAATGAGCAGTTCTTC. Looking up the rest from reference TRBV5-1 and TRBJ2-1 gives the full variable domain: KAGVTQTPRYLIKTRGQQVTLSCSPISGHRSVSWYQQTPGQGLQFLFEYFSETQRNKGNFPGRFSGRQFSNSRSEMNVSTLELGDSALYLCASSTPQNNEQFFGPGTRLTVL.

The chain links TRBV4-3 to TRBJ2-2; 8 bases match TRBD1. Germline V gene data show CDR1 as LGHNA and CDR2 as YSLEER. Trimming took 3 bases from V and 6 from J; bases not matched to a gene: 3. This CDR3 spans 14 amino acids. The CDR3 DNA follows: TGCGCCAGCAGCCAGTCGACAGGGGCCGGGGAGCTGTTTTTT. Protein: CASSQSTGAGELFF.

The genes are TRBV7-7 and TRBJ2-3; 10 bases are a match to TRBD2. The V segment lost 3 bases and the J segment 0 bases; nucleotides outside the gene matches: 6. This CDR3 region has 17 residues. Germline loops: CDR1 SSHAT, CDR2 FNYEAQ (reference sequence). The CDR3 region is CASSLLPTSGSTDTQYF. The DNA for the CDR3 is TGTGCCAGCAGCTTGCTCCCGACTAGCGGGAGCACAGATACGCAGTATTTT.

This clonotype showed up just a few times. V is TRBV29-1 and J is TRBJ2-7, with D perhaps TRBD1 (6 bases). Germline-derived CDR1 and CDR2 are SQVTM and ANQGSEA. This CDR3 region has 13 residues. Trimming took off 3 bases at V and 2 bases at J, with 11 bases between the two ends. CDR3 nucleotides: TGCAGCGTTGAGATTGGACAGCCCTACGAGCAGTACTTC. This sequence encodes CSVEIGQPYEQYF.

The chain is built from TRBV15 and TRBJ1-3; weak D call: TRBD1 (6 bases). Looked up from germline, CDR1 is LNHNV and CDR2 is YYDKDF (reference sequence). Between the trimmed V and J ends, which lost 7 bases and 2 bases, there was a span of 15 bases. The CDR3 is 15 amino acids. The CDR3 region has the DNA TGTGCCACCATGGGGGGGCAGAAAACTGGAAACACCATATATTTT. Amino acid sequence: CATMGGQKTGNTIYF. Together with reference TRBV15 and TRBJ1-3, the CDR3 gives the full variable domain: DAMVIQNPRYQVTQFGKPVTLSCSQTLNHNVMYWYQQKSSQAPKLLFHYYDKDFNNEADTPDNFQSRRPNTSFCFLDIRSPGLGDTAMYLCATMGGQKTGNTIYFGEGSWLTVV.

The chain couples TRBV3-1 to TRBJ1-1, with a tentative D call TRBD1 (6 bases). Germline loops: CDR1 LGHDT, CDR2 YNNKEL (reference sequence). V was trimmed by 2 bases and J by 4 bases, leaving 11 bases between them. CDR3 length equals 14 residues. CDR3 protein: CASSQWTESTEAFF. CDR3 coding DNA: TGTGCCAGCAGCCAATGGACAGAAAGCACTGAAGCTTTCTTT.

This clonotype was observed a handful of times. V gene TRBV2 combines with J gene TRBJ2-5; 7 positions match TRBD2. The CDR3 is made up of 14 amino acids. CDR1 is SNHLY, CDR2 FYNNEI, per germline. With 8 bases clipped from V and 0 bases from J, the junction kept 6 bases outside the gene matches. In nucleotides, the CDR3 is TGTGCCAGCTTTGCCGGGGGGAACCAAGAGACCCAGTACTTC. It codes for CASFAGGNQETQYF.

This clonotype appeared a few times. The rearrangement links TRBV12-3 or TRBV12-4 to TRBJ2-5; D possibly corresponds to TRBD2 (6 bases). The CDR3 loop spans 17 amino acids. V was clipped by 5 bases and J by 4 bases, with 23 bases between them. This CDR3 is CASSPPGSAREPETQYF. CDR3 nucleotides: TGTGCCAGCAGTCCTCCCGGTTCGGCACGGGAGCCAGAGACCCAGTACTTC.

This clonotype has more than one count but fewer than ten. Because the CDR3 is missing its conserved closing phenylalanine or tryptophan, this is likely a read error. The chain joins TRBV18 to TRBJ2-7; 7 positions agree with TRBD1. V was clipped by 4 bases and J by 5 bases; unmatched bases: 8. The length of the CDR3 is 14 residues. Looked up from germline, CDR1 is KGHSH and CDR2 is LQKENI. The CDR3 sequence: CASSQDRVLDEQYL. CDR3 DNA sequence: TGTGCCAGCTCACAAGACAGGGTGTTGGACGAGCAGTACCTC.

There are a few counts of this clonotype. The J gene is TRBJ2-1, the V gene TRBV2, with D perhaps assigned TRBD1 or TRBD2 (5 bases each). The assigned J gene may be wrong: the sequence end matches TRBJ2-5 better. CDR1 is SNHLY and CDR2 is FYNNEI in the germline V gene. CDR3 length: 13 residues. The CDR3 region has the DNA TGTGCCAGCAGCGGGGCTAGCCAGCAGACCCAGTACTTC. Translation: CASSGASQQTQYF.

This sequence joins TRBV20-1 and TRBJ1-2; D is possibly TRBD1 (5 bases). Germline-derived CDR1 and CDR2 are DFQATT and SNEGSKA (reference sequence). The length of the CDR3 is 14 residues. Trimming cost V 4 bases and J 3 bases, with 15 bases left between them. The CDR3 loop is CSAIRPTDYYGYTF. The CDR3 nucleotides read TGCAGTGCTATTAGACCGACAGATTACTATGGCTACACCTTC.

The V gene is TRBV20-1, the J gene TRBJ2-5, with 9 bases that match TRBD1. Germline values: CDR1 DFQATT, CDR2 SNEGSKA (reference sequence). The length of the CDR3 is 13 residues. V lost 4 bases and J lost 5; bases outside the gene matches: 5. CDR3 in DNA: TGCAGTGCTAACACAGGGGGCGTGGAGACCCAGTACTTC. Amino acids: CSANTGGVETQYF.

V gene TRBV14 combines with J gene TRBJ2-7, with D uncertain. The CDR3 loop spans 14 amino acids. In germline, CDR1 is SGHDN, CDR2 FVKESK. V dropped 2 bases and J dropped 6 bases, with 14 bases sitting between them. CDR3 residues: CASSQRHGVGEQYF. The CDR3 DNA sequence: TGTGCCAGCAGCCAAAGGCATGGGGTCGGCGAGCAGTACTTC.

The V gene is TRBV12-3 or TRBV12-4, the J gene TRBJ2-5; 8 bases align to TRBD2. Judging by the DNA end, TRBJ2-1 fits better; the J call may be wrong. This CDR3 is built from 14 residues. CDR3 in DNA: TGTGCCAGCAGTTTAGCGTCTAGCGGGAATGAGCAGTTCTTC. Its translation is CASSLASSGNEQFF.

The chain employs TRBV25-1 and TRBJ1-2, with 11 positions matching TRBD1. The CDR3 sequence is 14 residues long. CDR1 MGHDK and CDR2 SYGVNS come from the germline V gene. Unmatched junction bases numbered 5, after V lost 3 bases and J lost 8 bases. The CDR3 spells CASSDRDRGNGYTF. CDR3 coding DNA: TGTGCCAGCAGTGACCGGGACAGGGGGAACGGCTACACCTTC.

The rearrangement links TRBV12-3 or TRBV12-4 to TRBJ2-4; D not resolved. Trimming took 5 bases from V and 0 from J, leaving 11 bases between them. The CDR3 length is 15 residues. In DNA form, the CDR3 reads TGTGCCAGCAGTCTAACGTGGTTAGCCAAAAACATTCAGTACTTC. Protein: CASSLTWLAKNIQYF.

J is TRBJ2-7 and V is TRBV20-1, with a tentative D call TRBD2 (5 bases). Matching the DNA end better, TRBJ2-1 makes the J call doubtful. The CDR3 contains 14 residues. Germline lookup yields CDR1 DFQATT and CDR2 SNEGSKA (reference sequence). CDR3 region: CSARKFEGHGEQFF. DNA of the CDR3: TGCAGTGCTAGAAAGTTCGAGGGCCACGGGGAGCAGTTCTTC.

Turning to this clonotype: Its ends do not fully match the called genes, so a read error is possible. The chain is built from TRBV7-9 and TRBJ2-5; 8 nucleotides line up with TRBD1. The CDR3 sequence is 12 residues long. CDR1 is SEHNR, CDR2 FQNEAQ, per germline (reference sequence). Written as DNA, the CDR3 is TGTGCCAGCAGCTTTCCGACAGGGGCCCCACCATTC. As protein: CASSFPTGAPPF.

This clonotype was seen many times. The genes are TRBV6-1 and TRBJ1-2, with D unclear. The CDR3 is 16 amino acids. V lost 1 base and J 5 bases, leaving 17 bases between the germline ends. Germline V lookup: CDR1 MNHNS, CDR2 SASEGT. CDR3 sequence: CASSEEFSRNPYGYTF. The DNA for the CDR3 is TGTGCCAGCAGTGAAGAGTTTAGCCGTAACCCTTATGGCTACACCTTC.